The 15 T cell receptor beta chains given below trace back to one sample, sequenced in a study of OX40 agonist ivuxolimab in advanced cancers. Assay: immunoSEQ multiplex PCR; the TCRdb copy retains only in-frame clones and omits some. The data hold approximately 40,000 clones, with roughly 80% observed a single time. This material consisted of CD4+ or CD8+ T cells sorted from blood, taken in a trial of the OX40 agonist ivuxolimab. The receptors stem from an adult with an advanced solid tumor such as melanoma, head and neck, liver or kidney cancer.

This clone was picked up a small number of times. The rearrangement joins TRBV28 to TRBJ1-1; 7 bases are a match to TRBD1. V trimming: 3 bases; J trimming: 5 bases; junction bases outside the gene matches: 9. This CDR3 has 15 amino acids. Germline values: CDR1 MDHEN, CDR2 SYDVKM. The CDR3 loop reads CASSFLRGQGTEAFF. In nucleotides, the CDR3 is TGTGCCAGCAGTTTTTTGAGGGGGCAGGGGACTGAAGCTTTCTTT.

This clone has a handful of counts. The chain recombines TRBV7-6 with TRBJ2-2; 7 bases line up with TRBD1. The CDR3 length is 16 residues. The junction had 12 bases not matched to a gene; V was cut back by 6 bases and J by 5 bases. CDR1 and CDR2 (germline): SGHVS, FNYEAQ. The CDR3 region has the DNA TGTGCCAGCAGTTTGGGCCAGACAGGGTTGACCGGGGAGCTGTTTTTT. Its protein product is CASSLGQTGLTGELFF.

The genes are TRBV25-1 and TRBJ1-1; tentatively, D is TRBD1 (5 bases). V was trimmed by 3 bases and J by 3 bases, leaving 14 bases between them. Germline V gene sequence: CDR1 MGHDK, CDR2 SYGVNS. The CDR3 has 15 amino acids. The DNA of the CDR3 is TGTGCCAGCAGTGAGACCAGAATAGGGGACACTGAAGCTTTCTTT. Its translation: CASSETRIGDTEAFF.

The CDR3 protein is CASSLWGEMSTEAFF. Written as DNA, the CDR3 is TGCGCCAGCAGCTTGTGGGGGGAGATGAGCACTGAAGCTTTCTTT. V usage is TRBV5-1 and J usage is TRBJ1-1, with a weak D call TRBD1 (5 bases). The germline V and J ends were trimmed by 1 base and 4 bases, with 14 bases remaining between them. Germline CDR1 and CDR2: SGHRS and YFSETQ. CDR3 size: 15 residues.

The chain employs TRBV4-3 and TRBJ2-7; D remains ambiguous. Trimming took off 0 bases at V and 4 bases at J, with 7 bases between the two ends. The V gene's germline CDR1 is LGHNA and CDR2 YSLEER. This CDR3 contains 13 residues. The CDR3 DNA reads TGCGCCAGCAGCCAAGAGGAGACTTACGAGCAGTACTTC. It is translated as CASSQEETYEQYF.

This clone was detected a few times. This chain links TRBV11-2 with TRBJ2-2; TRBD1 is a possible D gene (5 bases). The CDR3 has 13 amino acids. Trimming took 3 bases from V and 9 from J, leaving 11 bases between them. Germline loops: CDR1 SGHAT, CDR2 FQNNGV. This CDR3 is CASSLPGIRELFF. The CDR3 region has the DNA TGTGCCAGCAGCTTGCCAGGGATCCGGGAGCTGTTTTTT.

The V call is TRBV27, the J call TRBJ2-1; weak D call: TRBD2 (6 bases). Trimming cost V 2 bases and J 7 bases, with 21 bases left between them. The CDR3 runs 17 residues. From germline, CDR1 is MNHEY and CDR2 SMNVEV (reference sequence). The CDR3 sequence is CASSLLVRAGWINEQFF. CDR3 sequence (DNA): TGTGCCAGCAGTTTACTGGTTAGGGCGGGATGGATAAATGAGCAGTTCTTC.

The chain combines TRBV7-8 with TRBJ2-3, with D maybe TRBD2 (5 bases). Germline assignment: CDR1 SGHVS and CDR2 FQNEAQ. CDR3 length: 16 residues. V dropped 3 bases and J dropped 2 bases, with 15 bases sitting between them. The CDR3 loop is CASSLSNGGATDTQYF. The CDR3 DNA follows: TGTGCCAGCAGCTTGAGTAATGGAGGCGCCACAGATACGCAGTATTTT.

J is TRBJ2-1 and V is TRBV5-1; 9 bases align to TRBD2. Trimming removed 6 bases from V and 0 bases from J; junction bases left unmatched: 4. Germline-derived CDR1 and CDR2 are SGHRS and YFSETQ. The CDR3 runs 15 residues. CDR3 coding DNA: TGCGCCAGCACGAATAGCGGGAGCTCCTACAATGAGCAGTTCTTC. Amino acids: CASTNSGSSYNEQFF.

The chain joins TRBV6-5 to TRBJ2-3; no definite D call. In germline, CDR1 is MNHEY, CDR2 SVGAGI. This CDR3 has 13 amino acids. V lost 6 bases and J 7 bases, leaving 14 bases between the germline ends. The CDR3 bases are TGTGCCAGCAGAATCGGACGGGTTAATACGCAGTATTTT. This encodes CASRIGRVNTQYF.

This clone was recorded a few times. The J gene is TRBJ2-6, the V gene TRBV2; 9 nucleotides align to TRBD1. Germline CDR1 SNHLY, CDR2 FYNNEI. This CDR3 spans 16 amino acids. Losses at the gene ends were 5 bases for V and 4 bases for J; bases not matched to a gene: 6. DNA for the CDR3: TGTGCCAGCAGTTTGACAGGGGGAACCGGGGCCAACGTCCTGACTTTC. Translation: CASSLTGGTGANVLTF.

The V call is TRBV28, the J call TRBJ2-1; D remains unclear. Trimming removed 6 bases from V and 10 bases from J, with 13 bases in between. Per germline, CDR1 MDHEN and CDR2 SYDVKM. The CDR3 is 12 residues long. The CDR3: CASRGSFGEQFF. The CDR3, as DNA: TGTGCCAGCAGGGGATCGTTCGGGGAGCAGTTCTTC.

This chain connects TRBV6-7 to TRBJ2-5; TRBD1 might be the D (6 bases). TRBV6-7 carries the ORF label, with uncertain function. The CDR3 runs 16 residues. The germline V and J ends were trimmed by 2 bases and 0 bases, with 13 bases remaining between them. The CDR3 DNA follows: TGTGCCAGCAGTTACCCCAGTAGGGGGTACCAAGAGACCCAGTACTTC. As protein: CASSYPSRGYQETQYF.

J is TRBJ2-7 and V is TRBV27; 9 nucleotides agree with TRBD1. V dropped 6 bases and J dropped 6; count of bases not matched to a gene: 3. Germline V lookup: CDR1 MNHEY, CDR2 SMNVEV (reference sequence). This CDR3 comprises 12 residues. The CDR3, as DNA: TGTGCCAGCAGCCGGGGACAGGGCGAGCAGTACTTC. Encoded protein: CASSRGQGEQYF.

This rearrangement joins TRBV6-1 to TRBJ2-1; D gene unclear. The CDR3 has 13 residues. Between the trimmed V and J ends, which lost 4 bases and 6 bases, there was a span of 10 bases. Per the germline V gene, CDR1 is MNHNS and CDR2 is SASEGT. CDR3 nucleotides: TGTGCCAGCAGTGTATCCGGTCTCAATGAGCAGTTCTTC. Encoded protein: CASSVSGLNEQFF.